The 19 T cell receptor beta chains listed next were all sequenced from one sample in a study of blood T cell repertoires in COVID-19. The method was immunoSEQ multiplex PCR; TCRdb's version includes in-frame clones alone and lacks a portion of them. The sample contains 160,000 or so clones, around 80% of which appear only once. The material sequenced was PBMCs or T cells enriched from blood (not recorded which). Every receptor here comes from a man over 45 who had recovered from COVID-19.

The table lists this clone with a count of one. J is TRBJ1-5 and V is TRBV30, with TRBD1 as a possible D gene (5 bases). Germline-derived CDR1 and CDR2 are GTSNPN and SVGIG (reference sequence). CDR3 length equals 12 residues. The V gene lost 6 bases and the J gene lost 5 bases, with 11 bases spanning the gap. The CDR3 here is CACRGGDQPQHF. Here the CDR3 DNA reads TGTGCCTGTAGGGGAGGCGATCAGCCCCAGCATTTT. Together with reference TRBV30 and TRBJ1-5, the CDR3 gives the full variable domain: SQTIHQWPATLVQPVGSPLSLECTVEGTSNPNLYWYRQAAGRGLQLLFYSVGIGQISSEVPQNLSASRPQDRQFILSSKKLLLSDSGFYLCACRGGDQPQHFGDGTRLSIL.

The chain uses TRBV5-1 and TRBJ1-2; D is perhaps TRBD1 (6 bases). V lost 4 bases, J lost 5 bases, and 12 bases lay in between. CDR1 is SGHRS and CDR2 is YFSETQ in the germline V gene. The CDR3 spans 13 residues. The CDR3, as DNA: TGCGCCAGCAGCGAGACAGGAATTTATGGCTACACCTTC. Residues: CASSETGIYGYTF.

This chain links TRBV19 with TRBJ1-2; D gene uncertain. The germline CDR1 and CDR2 sequences are LNHDA and SQIVND (reference sequence). This CDR3 comprises 14 residues. V was shortened by 9 bases and J by 6 bases, with 20 bases between the two germline ends. The DNA of the CDR3 is TGTGCCAGCCCTCCTCCGGGCGGGCGTAATGGCTACACCTTC. The encoded protein is CASPPPGGRNGYTF. Full variable domain (outside the CDR3, taken from reference TRBV19 and TRBJ1-2): DGGITQSPKYLFRKEGQNVTLSCEQNLNHDAMYWYRQDPGQGLRLIYYSQIVNDFQKGDIAEGYSVSREKKESFPLTVTSAQKNPTAFYLCASPPPGGRNGYTFGSGTRLTVV.

V is TRBV10-2 and J is TRBJ2-3; possibly TRBD1 for D (7 bases). Germline lookup yields CDR1 WSHSY and CDR2 SAAADI. The CDR3 is made up of 14 amino acids. The V and J ends lost 8 bases and 5 bases respectively, with 17 bases between them. CDR3: CASVVEGAGDTQYF. CDR3 DNA sequence: TGCGCCAGCGTCGTGGAGGGGGCCGGAGATACGCAGTATTTT.

The rearrangement joins TRBV12-3 or TRBV12-4 to TRBJ2-1, with 7 bases that match TRBD2. The CDR3 spans 13 residues. V shed 2 bases and J 12 bases; nucleotides not matched to a gene: 7. CDR3 DNA sequence: TGTGCCAGCAGTTTAATGGGGGGGATGAGGCAGTTCTTC. Translating gives CASSLMGGMRQFF.

This clone has only one observation. The V call is TRBV5-1, the J call TRBJ1-4; 11 nucleotides line up with TRBD1. Trimming took 4 bases from V and 6 from J; bases not matched to a gene: 8. The CDR3 totals 16 residues. Looked up from germline, CDR1 is SGHRS and CDR2 is YFSETQ. CDR3: CASSKRTGGLDEKLFF. CDR3 DNA: TGCGCCAGCAGCAAGCGGACAGGGGGCTTGGATGAAAAACTGTTTTTT.

The chain couples TRBV5-1 to TRBJ1-1; TRBD1 agrees at 8 bases. This CDR3 spans 15 amino acids. Germline V gives CDR1 SGHRS, CDR2 YFSETQ. With 4 bases clipped from V and 0 bases from J, the junction kept 5 bases outside the gene matches. CDR3 nucleotides: TGCGCCAGCAGCCACCCGGACAGGGTGAACACTGAAGCTTTCTTT. This gives the protein CASSHPDRVNTEAFF.

J is TRBJ1-1 and V is TRBV6-5, with a weak D call TRBD1 (5 bases). Between the trimmed V and J ends, which lost 4 bases and 8 bases, there was a span of 8 bases. CDR3 length equals 11 residues. The germline CDR1 and CDR2 sequences are MNHEY and SVGAGI. Here the CDR3 DNA reads TGTGCCAGCAGTTGGGCAGGGGAAGCTTTCTTT. Translated, it gives CASSWAGEAFF.

This chain uses TRBV29-1 with TRBJ1-5; TRBD1 agrees at 7 bases. V dropped 6 bases and J dropped 9; count of bases not matched to a gene: 8. The CDR3 runs to 12 residues. In germline, CDR1 is SQVTM, CDR2 ANQGSEA. The CDR3 DNA reads as TGCAGCGTGACAGGGCCCAATGGGCCCCAGCATTTT. It specifies CSVTGPNGPQHF.

The sample holds one count of this clone. The rearrangement uses TRBV28 and TRBJ2-1; 7 nucleotides agree with TRBD1. Looked up from germline, CDR1 is MDHEN and CDR2 is SYDVKM. J gave up 0 bases and V 2 bases, and 4 bases lay outside the gene matches. CDR3 size: 16 residues. The CDR3 DNA sequence: TGTGCCAGCAGTTTACAGGGGGTAAGCTCCTACAATGAGCAGTTCTTC. It yields the protein CASSLQGVSSYNEQFF.

The rearrangement links TRBV6-5 to TRBJ2-2; a weak D match, TRBD2 (5 bases). CDR1 is MNHEY and CDR2 is SVGAGI in the germline V gene. V was trimmed by 6 bases and J by 0 bases, leaving 11 bases between them. This CDR3 is built from 15 residues. The CDR3 region has the DNA TGTGCCAGCAGAATAGGACTTACGAACACCGGGGAGCTGTTTTTT. Its translation is CASRIGLTNTGELFF.

V and J are TRBV2 and TRBJ2-5; 9 nucleotides agree with TRBD2. CDR1 and CDR2 (germline): SNHLY, FYNNEI. V lost 3 bases, J lost 0 bases, and 5 bases stayed unmatched. This CDR3 contains 16 residues. The CDR3 is CASSEQLAGNQETQYF. In DNA, the CDR3 is TGTGCCAGCAGTGAGCAGCTAGCGGGGAACCAAGAGACCCAGTACTTC.

This clone occurred once. The genes are TRBV5-1 and TRBJ1-1, with 7 bases fitting TRBD1. Trimming took 0 bases from V and 0 from J; bases not matched to a gene: 11. The germline V gene has CDR1 SGHRS and CDR2 YFSETQ. The CDR3 runs 18 residues. CDR3 region: CASSLAVQGLSMNTEAFF. For the CDR3, the DNA is TGCGCCAGCAGCTTGGCCGTACAGGGGTTATCCATGAACACTGAAGCTTTCTTT. Full variable domain (rest looked up from reference TRBV5-1 and TRBJ1-1): KAGVTQTPRYLIKTRGQQVTLSCSPISGHRSVSWYQQTPGQGLQFLFEYFSETQRNKGNFPGRFSGRQFSNSRSEMNVSTLELGDSALYLCASSLAVQGLSMNTEAFFGQGTRLTVV.

The chain joins TRBV15 to TRBJ1-4, with 7 bases lining up with TRBD1. Germline loops: CDR1 LNHNV, CDR2 YYDKDF (reference sequence). The junction had 9 bases not matched to a gene; V was cut back by 1 base and J by 4 bases. CDR3 length: 17 residues. CDR3 protein: CATSRGDSPGGNEKLFF. The CDR3 DNA is TGTGCCACCAGCAGAGGGGACAGCCCCGGCGGTAATGAAAAACTGTTTTTT.

The chain links TRBV3-1 (or the pseudogene TRBV3-2) to TRBJ1-3; the D is unclear. Between the trimmed V and J ends, which lost 4 bases and 0 bases, there was a span of 7 bases. Germline loops: CDR1 LGHDT, CDR2 YNNKEL (reference sequence). The CDR3 covers 14 residues. The CDR3 region has the DNA TGTGCCAGCAGCCTTCTGAGCTCTGGAAACACCATATATTTT. This gives the protein CASSLLSSGNTIYF.

This rearrangement joins TRBV14 to TRBJ1-2, with 7 bases matching TRBD1. The length of the CDR3 is 15 residues. V shed 1 base, J shed 3 bases, and the junction held 5 bases outside the gene matches. Germline lookup yields CDR1 SGHDN and CDR2 FVKESK. The CDR3 region is CASSQADRVYYGYTF. The CDR3 DNA follows: TGTGCCAGCAGCCAAGCAGACAGGGTTTACTATGGCTACACCTTC.

This chain uses TRBV6-5 with TRBJ2-1, with 10 bases that match TRBD1. V lost 6 bases to trimming and J lost 4 bases; unmatched junction nucleotides: 6. Germline V gene sequence: CDR1 MNHEY, CDR2 SVGAGI. The CDR3 has 15 residues. CDR3 nucleotide sequence: TGTGCCAGCAGCATTGACAGGGGGCGGTACAATGAGCAGTTCTTC. It translates to CASSIDRGRYNEQFF.

The chain combines TRBV5-1 with TRBJ2-5, with 7 bases aligning to TRBD2. CDR1 is SGHRS, CDR2 YFSETQ, per germline. V was clipped by 6 bases and J by 7 bases; unmatched bases: 15. The CDR3 has 15 residues. The CDR3 loop reads CASTPDTRGGATQYF. The CDR3 DNA reads as TGCGCCAGCACCCCGGACACCCGCGGGGGAGCGACCCAGTACTTC.

The chain is built from TRBV9 and TRBJ2-3; a weak D match, TRBD2 (6 bases). This CDR3 contains 11 residues. Germline-derived CDR1 and CDR2 are SGDLS and YYNGEE. V lost 1 base and J lost 9, with 6 bases in between. The CDR3 DNA reads as TGTGCCAGCAGCGTACGGGAGACGCAGTATTTT. Encoded protein: CASSVRETQYF.